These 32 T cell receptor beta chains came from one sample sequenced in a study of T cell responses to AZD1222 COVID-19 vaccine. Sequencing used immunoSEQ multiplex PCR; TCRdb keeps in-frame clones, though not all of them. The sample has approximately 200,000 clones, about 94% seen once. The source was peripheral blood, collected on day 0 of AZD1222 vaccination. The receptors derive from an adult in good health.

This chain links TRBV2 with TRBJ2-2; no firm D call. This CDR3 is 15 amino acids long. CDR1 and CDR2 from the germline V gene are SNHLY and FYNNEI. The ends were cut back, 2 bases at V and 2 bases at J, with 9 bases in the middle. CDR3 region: CASSENDHNTGELFF. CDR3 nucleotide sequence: TGTGCCAGCAGTGAAAACGACCATAACACCGGGGAGCTGTTTTTT.

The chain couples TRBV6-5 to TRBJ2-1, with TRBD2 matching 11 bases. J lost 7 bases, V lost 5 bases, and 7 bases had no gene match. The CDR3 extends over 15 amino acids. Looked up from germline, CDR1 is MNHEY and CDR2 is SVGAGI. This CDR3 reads CASSTGTSGVNEQFF. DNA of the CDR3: TGTGCCAGCAGTACCGGGACTAGCGGAGTAAATGAGCAGTTCTTC.

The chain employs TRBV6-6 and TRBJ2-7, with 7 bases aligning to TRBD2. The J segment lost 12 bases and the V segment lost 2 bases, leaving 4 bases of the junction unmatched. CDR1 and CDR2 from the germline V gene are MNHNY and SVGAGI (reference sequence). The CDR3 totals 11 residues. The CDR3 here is CASSYGTMWYF. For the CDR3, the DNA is TGTGCCAGCAGTTACGGGACTATGTGGTACTTC.

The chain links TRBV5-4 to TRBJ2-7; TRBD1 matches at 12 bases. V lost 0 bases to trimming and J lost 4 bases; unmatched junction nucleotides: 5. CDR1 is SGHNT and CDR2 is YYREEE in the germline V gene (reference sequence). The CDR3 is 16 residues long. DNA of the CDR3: TGTGCCAGCAGCTTGGCACCGGGACAGGGGGCTTACGAGCAGTACTTC. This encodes CASSLAPGQGAYEQYF.

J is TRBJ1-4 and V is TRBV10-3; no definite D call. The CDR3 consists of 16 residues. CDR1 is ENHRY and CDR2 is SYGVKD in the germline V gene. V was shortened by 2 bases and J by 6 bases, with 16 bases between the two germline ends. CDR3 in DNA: TGTGCCATCAGTGAGCCGAAGGCCGGTGGGGATGAAAAACTGTTTTTT. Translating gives CAISEPKAGGDEKLFF.

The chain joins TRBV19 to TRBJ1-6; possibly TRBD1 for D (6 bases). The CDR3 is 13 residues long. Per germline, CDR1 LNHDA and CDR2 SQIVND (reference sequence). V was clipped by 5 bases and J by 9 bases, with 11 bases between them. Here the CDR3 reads CASSEGVFSPLHF. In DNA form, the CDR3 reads TGTGCCAGTAGTGAGGGGGTTTTTTCACCCCTCCACTTT.

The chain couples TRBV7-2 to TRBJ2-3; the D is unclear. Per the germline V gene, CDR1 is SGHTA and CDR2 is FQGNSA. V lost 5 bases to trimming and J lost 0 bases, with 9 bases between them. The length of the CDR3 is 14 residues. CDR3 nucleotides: TGTGCCAGCAGCCGTGGTGGGAGCACAGATACGCAGTATTTT. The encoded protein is CASSRGGSTDTQYF.

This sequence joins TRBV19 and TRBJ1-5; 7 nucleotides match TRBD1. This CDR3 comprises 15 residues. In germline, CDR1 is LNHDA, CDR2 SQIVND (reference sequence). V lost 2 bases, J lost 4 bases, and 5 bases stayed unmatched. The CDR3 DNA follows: TGTGCCAGTAGTATATTCGGGACAGAAAATCAGCCCCAGCATTTT. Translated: CASSIFGTENQPQHF.

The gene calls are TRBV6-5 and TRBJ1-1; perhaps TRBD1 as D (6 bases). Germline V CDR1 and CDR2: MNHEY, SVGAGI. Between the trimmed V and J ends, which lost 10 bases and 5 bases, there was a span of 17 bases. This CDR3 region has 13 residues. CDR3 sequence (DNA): TGTGCCACCGCCTGGGGGCAAGGGACTGAAGCTTTCTTT. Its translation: CATAWGQGTEAFF.

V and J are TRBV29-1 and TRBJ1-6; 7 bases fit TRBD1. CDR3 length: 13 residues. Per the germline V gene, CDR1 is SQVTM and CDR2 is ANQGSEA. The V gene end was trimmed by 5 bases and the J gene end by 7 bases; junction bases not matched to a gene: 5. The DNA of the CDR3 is TGCAGCGTTTCGACAGGGCTAAATTCACCCCTCCACTTT. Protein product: CSVSTGLNSPLHF.

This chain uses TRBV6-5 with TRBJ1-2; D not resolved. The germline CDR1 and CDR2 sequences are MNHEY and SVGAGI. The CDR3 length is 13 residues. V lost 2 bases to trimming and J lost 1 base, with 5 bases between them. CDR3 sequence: CASSYTGNYGYTF. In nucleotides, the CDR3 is TGTGCCAGCAGTTACACGGGTAACTATGGCTACACCTTC.

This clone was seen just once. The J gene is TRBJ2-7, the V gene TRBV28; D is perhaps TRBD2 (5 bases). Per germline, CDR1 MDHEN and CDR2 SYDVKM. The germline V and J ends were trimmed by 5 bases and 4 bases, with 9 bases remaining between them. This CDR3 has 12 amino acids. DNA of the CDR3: TGTGCCAGCAGTCCACTAGGGTACGAGCAGTACTTC. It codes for CASSPLGYEQYF. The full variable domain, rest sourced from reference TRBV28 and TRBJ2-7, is DVKVTQSSRYLVKRTGEKVFLECVQDMDHENMFWYRQDPGLGLRLIYFSYDVKMKEKGDIPEGYSVSREKKERFSLILESASTNQTSMYLCASSPLGYEQYFGPGTRLTVT.

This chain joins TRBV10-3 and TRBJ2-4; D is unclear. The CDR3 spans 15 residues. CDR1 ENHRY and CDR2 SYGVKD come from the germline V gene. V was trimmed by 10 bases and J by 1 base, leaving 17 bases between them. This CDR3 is CATGFSGLAKNIQYF. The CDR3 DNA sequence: TGTGCCACCGGGTTTTCCGGCCTGGCCAAAAACATTCAGTACTTC.

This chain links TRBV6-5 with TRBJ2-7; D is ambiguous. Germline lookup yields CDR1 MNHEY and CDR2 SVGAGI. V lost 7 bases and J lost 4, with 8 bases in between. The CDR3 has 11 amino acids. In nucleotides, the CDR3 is TGTGCCAGCATGCAGGTTTACGAGCAGTACTTC. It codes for CASMQVYEQYF.

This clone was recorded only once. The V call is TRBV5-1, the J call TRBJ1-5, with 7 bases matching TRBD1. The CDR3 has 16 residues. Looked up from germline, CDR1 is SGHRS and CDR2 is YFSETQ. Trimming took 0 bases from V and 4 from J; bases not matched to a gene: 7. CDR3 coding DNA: TGCGCCAGCAGCTTGGGGACAGGCCCAAGTAATCAGCCCCAGCATTTT. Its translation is CASSLGTGPSNQPQHF.

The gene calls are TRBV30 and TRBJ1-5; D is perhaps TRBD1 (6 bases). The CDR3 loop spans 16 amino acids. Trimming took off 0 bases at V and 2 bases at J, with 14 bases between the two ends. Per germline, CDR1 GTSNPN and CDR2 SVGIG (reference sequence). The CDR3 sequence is CAWSVPGGRGNQPQHF. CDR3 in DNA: TGTGCCTGGAGTGTACCGGGGGGCCGGGGCAATCAGCCCCAGCATTTT.

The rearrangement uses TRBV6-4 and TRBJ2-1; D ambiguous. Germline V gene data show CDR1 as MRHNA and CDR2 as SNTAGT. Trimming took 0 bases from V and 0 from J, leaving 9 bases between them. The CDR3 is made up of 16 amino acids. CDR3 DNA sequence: TGTGCCAGCAGTGACTCTGGACGCAGCTCCTACAATGAGCAGTTCTTC. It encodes CASSDSGRSSYNEQFF.

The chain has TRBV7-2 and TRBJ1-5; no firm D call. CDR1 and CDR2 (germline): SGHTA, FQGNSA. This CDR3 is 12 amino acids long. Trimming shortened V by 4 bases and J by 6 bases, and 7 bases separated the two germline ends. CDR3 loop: CASSYVSQPQHF. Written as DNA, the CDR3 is TGTGCCAGCAGCTACGTTAGTCAGCCCCAGCATTTT.

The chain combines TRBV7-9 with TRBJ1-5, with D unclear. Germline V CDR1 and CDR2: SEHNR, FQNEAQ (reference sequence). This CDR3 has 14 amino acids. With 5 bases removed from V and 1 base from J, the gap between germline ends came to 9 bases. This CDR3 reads CASSRDRSNQPQHF. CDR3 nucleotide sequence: TGTGCCAGCAGCCGAGACCGGAGCAATCAGCCCCAGCATTTT.

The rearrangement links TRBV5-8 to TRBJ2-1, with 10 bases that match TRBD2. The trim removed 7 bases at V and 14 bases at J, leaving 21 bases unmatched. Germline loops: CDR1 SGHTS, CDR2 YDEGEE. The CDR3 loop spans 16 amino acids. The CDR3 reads CASRINRGTSVPEEFF. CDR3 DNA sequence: TGTGCCAGCCGCATCAATAGAGGGACTAGCGTACCAGAGGAGTTCTTC.

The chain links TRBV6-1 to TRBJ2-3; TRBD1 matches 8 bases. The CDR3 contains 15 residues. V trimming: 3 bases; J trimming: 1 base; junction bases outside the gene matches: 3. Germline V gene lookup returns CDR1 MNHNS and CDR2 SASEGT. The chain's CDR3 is CASSDGQGRTDTQYF. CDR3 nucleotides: TGTGCCAGCAGTGACGGACAGGGCCGCACAGATACGCAGTATTTT.

The CDR3 sequence: CAIRIANYGYTF. CDR3 coding DNA: TGTGCCATCCGGATCGCTAACTATGGCTACACCTTC. The chain links TRBV10-3 to TRBJ1-2; D remains ambiguous. V lost 8 bases, J lost 0 bases, and 7 bases lay in between. Germline-derived CDR1 and CDR2 are ENHRY and SYGVKD. This CDR3 has 12 residues.

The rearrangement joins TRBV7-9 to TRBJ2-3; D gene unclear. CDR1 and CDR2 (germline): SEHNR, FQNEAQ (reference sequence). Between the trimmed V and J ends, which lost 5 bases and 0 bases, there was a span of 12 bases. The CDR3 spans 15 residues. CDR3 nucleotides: TGTGCCAGCAGCCCCGACTTTTCTAGCACAGATACGCAGTATTTT. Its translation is CASSPDFSSTDTQYF.

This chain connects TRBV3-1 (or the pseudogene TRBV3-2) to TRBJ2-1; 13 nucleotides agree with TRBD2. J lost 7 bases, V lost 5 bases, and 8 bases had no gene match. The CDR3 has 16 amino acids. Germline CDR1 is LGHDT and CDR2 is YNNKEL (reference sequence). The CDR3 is CASSATSGRASNEQFF. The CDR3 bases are TGTGCCAGCAGCGCTACTAGCGGGAGGGCCTCAAATGAGCAGTTCTTC.

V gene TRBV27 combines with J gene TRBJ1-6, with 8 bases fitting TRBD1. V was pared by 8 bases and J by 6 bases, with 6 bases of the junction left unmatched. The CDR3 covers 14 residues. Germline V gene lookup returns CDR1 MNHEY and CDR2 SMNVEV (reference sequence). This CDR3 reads CASLRTGSNSPLHF. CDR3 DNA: TGTGCCAGCTTAAGGACAGGGAGTAATTCACCCCTCCACTTT.

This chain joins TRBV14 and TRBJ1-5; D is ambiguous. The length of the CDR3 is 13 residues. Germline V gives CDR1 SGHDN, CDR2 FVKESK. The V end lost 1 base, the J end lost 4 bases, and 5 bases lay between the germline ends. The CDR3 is CASSQGLNQPQHF. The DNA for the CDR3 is TGTGCCAGCAGCCAAGGGCTGAATCAGCCCCAGCATTTT. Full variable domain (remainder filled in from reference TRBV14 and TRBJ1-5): EAGVTQFPSHSVIEKGQTVTLRCDPISGHDNLYWYRRVMGKEIKFLLHFVKESKQDESGMPNNRFLAERTGGTYSTLKVQPAELEDSGVYFCASSQGLNQPQHFGDGTRLSIL.

The CDR3 DNA is TGTGCCAGCAGCCCCTATGGTGAAGCTTTCTTT. Translation gives CASSPYGEAFF. The rearrangement links TRBV7-9 to TRBJ1-1; D is ambiguous. Trimming removed 5 bases from V and 7 bases from J, with 8 bases in between. CDR3 size: 11 residues. In germline, CDR1 is SEHNR, CDR2 FQNEAQ (reference sequence).

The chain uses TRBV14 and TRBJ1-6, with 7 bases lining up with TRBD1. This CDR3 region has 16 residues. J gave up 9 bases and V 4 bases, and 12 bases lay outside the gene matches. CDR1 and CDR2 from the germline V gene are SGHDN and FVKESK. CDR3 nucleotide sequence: TGTGCCAGCAGCCTGCGGACAGGCCCAATGGGTTCACCCCTCCACTTT. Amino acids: CASSLRTGPMGSPLHF. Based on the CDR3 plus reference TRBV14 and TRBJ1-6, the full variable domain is EAGVTQFPSHSVIEKGQTVTLRCDPISGHDNLYWYRRVMGKEIKFLLHFVKESKQDESGMPNNRFLAERTGGTYSTLKVQPAELEDSGVYFCASSLRTGPMGSPLHFGNGTRLTVT.

The DNA of the CDR3 is TGCGCCAGCAGCCATCGCGACCGGGCAAATGAGCAGTTCTTC. Amino acids: CASSHRDRANEQFF. The V and J genes are TRBV4-3 and TRBJ2-1; D is undetermined. There are 14 residues in the CDR3. Germline CDR1 LGHNA, CDR2 YSLEER. V lost 3 bases and J 7 bases, leaving 13 bases between the germline ends.

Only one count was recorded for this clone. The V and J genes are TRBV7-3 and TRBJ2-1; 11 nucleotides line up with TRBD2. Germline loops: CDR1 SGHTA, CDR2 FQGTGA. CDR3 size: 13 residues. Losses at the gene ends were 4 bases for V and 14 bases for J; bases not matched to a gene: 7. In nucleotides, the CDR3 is TGTGCCAGCAGCTCTTTAGCGGGAGGGCCGGAGTTCTTC. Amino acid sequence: CASSSLAGGPEFF.

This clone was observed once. The CDR3 nucleotides read TGCGCCAGCAGCCAAGGTTGGGCGGTGAGCCCTGAAGCTTTCTTT. Translation gives CASSQGWAVSPEAFF. This chain links TRBV4-1 with TRBJ1-1; no definite D call. V lost 1 base to trimming and J lost 6 bases, with 15 bases between them. CDR3 length: 15 amino acids. The germline gives CDR1 MGHRA, CDR2 YSYEKL.

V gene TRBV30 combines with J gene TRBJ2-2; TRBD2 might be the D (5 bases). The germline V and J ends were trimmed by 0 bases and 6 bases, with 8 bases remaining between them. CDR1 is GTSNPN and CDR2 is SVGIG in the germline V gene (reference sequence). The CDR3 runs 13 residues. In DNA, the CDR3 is TGTGCCTGGAGTGTAGGGCGGGCCGGGGAGCTGTTTTTT. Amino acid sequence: CAWSVGRAGELFF.